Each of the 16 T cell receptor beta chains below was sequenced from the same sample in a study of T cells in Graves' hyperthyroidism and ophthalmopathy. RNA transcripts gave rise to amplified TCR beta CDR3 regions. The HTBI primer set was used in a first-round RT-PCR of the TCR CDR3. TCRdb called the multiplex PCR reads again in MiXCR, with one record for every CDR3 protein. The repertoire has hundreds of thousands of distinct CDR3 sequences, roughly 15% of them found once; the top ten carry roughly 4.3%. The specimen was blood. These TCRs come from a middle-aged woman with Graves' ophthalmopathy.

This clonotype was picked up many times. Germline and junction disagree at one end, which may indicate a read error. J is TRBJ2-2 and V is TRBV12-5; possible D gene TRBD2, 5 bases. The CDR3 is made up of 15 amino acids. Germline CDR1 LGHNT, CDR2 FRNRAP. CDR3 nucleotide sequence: TGTGCTAGTGGTCACCCTTCGGGGAACCCCGGGGAGCTGTTTTTT. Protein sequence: CASGHPSGNPGELFF.

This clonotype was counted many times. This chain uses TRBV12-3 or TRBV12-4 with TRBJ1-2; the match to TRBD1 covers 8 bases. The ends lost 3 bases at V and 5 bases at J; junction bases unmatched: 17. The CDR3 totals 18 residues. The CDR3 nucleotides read TGTGCCAGCAGTTTGGAGGGGGTGGCCAGGGGGCTCGGATATGGCTACACCTTC. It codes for CASSLEGVARGLGYGYTF.

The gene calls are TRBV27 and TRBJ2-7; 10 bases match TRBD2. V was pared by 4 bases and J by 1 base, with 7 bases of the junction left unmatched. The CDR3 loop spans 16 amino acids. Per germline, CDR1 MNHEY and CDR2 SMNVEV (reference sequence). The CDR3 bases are TGTGCCAGCAGTTCCAGCGGGAGGGCCGGGTCCTACGAGCAGTACTTC. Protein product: CASSSSGRAGSYEQYF.

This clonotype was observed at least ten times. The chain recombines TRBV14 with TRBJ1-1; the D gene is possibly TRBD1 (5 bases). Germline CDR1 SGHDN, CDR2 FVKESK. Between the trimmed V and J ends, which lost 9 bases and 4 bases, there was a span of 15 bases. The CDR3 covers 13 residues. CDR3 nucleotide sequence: TGTGCCAGTGGGACGAACTACCGCACTGAAGCTTTCTTT. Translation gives CASGTNYRTEAFF.

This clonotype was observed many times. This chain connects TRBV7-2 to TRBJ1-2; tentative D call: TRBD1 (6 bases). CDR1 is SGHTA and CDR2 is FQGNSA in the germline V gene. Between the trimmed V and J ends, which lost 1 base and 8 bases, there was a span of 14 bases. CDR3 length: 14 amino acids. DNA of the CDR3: TGTGCCAGCAGCTTAGTTACAGGGCCAGGGGGCTACACCTTC. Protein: CASSLVTGPGGYTF. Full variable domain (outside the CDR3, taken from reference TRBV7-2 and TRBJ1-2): GAGVSQSPSNKVTEKGKDVELRCDPISGHTALYWYRQSLGQGLEFLIYFQGNSAPDKSGLPSDRFSAERTGGSVSTLTIQRTQQEDSAVYLCASSLVTGPGGYTFGSGTRLTVV.

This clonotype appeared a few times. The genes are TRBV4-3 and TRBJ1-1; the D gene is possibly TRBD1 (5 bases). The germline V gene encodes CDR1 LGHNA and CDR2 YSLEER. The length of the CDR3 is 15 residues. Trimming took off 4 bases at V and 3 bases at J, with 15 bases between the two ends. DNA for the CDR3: TGCGCCAGCAGCCGTAACCACGGGGGGGACACTGAAGCTTTCTTT. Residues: CASSRNHGGDTEAFF.

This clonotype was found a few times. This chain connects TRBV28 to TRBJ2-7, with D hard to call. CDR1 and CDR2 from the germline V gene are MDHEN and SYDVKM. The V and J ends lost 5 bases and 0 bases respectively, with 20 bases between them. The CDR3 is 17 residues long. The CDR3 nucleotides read TGTGCCAGCAGTCTTGATCAGCGAGATCAAAACTCCTACGAGCAGTACTTC. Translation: CASSLDQRDQNSYEQYF.

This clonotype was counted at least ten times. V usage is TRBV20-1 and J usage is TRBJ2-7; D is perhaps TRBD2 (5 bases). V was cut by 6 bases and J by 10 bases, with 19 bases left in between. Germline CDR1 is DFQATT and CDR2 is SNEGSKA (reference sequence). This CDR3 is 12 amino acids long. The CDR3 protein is CSAEYPTGSQYF. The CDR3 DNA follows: TGCAGTGCGGAATATCCAACGGGATCTCAGTACTTC.

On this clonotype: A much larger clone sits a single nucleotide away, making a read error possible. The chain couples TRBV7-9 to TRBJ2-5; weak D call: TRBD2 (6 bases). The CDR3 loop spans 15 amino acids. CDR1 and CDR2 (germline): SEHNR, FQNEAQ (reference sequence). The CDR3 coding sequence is TGTGCCAGCAGCTTAATGCGGGAAAGGAAAGAGTCCCAGTACTTC. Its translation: CASSLMRERKESQYF.

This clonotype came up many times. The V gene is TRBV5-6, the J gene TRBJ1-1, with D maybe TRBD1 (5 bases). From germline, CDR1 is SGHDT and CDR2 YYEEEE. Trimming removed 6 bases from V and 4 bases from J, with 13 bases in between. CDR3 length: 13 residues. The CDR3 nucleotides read TGTGCCAGCACTAGGATGGGGGGCACTGAAGCTTTCTTT. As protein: CASTRMGGTEAFF.

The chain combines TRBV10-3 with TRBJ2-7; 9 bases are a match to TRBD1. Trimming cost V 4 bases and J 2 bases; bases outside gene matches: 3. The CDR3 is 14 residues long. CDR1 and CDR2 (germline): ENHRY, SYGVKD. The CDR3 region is CAISAGQGPYEQYF. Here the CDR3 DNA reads TGTGCCATCAGTGCAGGACAGGGGCCCTACGAGCAGTACTTC.

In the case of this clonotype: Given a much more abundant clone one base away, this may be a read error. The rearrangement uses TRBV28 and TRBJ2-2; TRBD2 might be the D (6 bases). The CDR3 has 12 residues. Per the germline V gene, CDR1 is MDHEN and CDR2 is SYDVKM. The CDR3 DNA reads TGTGTCAGCAGCCGGGAGACCGGGGAGCTGTTTTTT. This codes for CVSSRETGELFF.

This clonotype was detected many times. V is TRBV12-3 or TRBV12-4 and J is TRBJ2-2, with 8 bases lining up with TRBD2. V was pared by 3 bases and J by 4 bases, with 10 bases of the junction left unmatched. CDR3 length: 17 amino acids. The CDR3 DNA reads TGTGCCAGCAGTTTCGAACCGGGACTAGGGGCCACCGGGGAGCTGTTTTTT. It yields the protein CASSFEPGLGATGELFF.

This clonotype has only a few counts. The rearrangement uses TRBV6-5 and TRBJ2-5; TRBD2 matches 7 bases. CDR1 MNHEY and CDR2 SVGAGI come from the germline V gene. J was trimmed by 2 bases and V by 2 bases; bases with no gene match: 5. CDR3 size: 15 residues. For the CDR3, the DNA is TGTGCCAGCAGTTACGCTAGCGGAGCTCAAGAGACCCAGTACTTC. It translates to CASSYASGAQETQYF.

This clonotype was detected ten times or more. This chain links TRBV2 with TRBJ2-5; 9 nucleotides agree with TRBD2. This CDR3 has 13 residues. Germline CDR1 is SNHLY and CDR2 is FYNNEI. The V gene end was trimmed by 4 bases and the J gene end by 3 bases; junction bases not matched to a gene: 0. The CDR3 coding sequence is TGTGCCAGCAGTGGACTAGCGGAAGAGACCCAGTACTTC. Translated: CASSGLAEETQYF.

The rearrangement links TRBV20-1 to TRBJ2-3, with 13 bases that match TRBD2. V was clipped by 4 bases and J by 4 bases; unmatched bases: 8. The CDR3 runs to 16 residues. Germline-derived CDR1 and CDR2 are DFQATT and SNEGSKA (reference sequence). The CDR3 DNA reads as TGCAGTGCTATAGGACTAGCGGGAGTAGGCCCAGATACGCAGTATTTT. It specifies CSAIGLAGVGPDTQYF.